A selection of T cell receptor beta chains follows, all from one sample in a study of OX40 agonist ivuxolimab in advanced cancers. Clones were sequenced by immunoSEQ multiplex PCR, and TCRdb holds only the in-frame ones, with some missing. The data show 36,000 or so clones, 79% seen once. The sample consisted of CD4+ or CD8+ T cells sorted from blood, taken in a trial of the OX40 agonist ivuxolimab. The source of these receptors is an adult with an advanced solid tumor such as melanoma, head and neck, liver or kidney cancer. Each CDR3 is given with its conserved first and last residue. D genes are given only for firm matches. Not every row has a clone size; where given, it reads once, few, many or a size class.

size,D,V,J,CDR3,DNA
-,TRBD2,TRBV4-2,TRBJ2-2,CASSVSGGPAGELFF,TGTGCCAGCAGCGTCAGCGGGGGACCAGCCGGGGAGCTGTTTTTT
-,-,TRBV27,TRBJ2-3,CASRGTEFTDTQYF,TGTGCCAGCCGGGGGACAGAGTTCACAGATACGCAGTATTTT
-,-,TRBV15,TRBJ2-1,CATSREKGSPGLEFF,TGTGCCACCAGCAGAGAAAAGGGAAGTCCGGGTTTAGAGTTCTTC
-,TRBD1,TRBV5-1,TRBJ2-7,CASSLEQGYEQYF,TGCGCCAGCAGCTTGGAACAGGGGTACGAGCAGTACTTC
-,-,TRBV7-7,TRBJ2-2,CASSLGRTGELFF,TGTGCCAGCAGCTTAGGGCGTACCGGGGAGCTGTTTTTT
-,TRBD1,TRBV6-5,TRBJ1-1,CASSAPDRGLAEAFF,TGTGCCAGCAGTGCCCCCGACAGGGGACTAGCAGAAGCTTTCTTT
-,-,TRBV5-1,TRBJ2-7,CASSLAVPSYEQYF,TGCGCCAGCAGCTTAGCTGTCCCCTCTTACGAGCAGTACTTC
medium-sized,TRBD1,TRBV13,TRBJ1-2,CASSEETGGDGYTF,TGTGCCAGCAGCGAGGAGACAGGGGGCGATGGCTACACCTTC
-,TRBD1,TRBV28,TRBJ1-1,CASSSLGQGMNTEAFF,TGTGCCAGCAGTTCCTTGGGACAGGGAATGAACACTGAAGCTTTCTTT
-,-,TRBV2,TRBJ1-6,CASSEESSYNSPLHF,TGTGCCAGCAGTGAGGAAAGCTCCTATAATTCACCCCTCCACTTT
-,-,TRBV21-1,TRBJ1-1,CASSNQKILGTEAFF,TGTGCCAGCAGCAATCAAAAGATCTTGGGAACTGAAGCTTTCTTT
-,TRBD1,TRBV7-9,TRBJ1-5,CASSLAKTGGINQPQHF,TGTGCCAGCAGCTTAGCGAAGACAGGGGGTATCAATCAGCCCCAGCATTTT
-,-,TRBV27,TRBJ1-1,CASSLGPGGTEAFF,TGTGCCAGCAGTTTAGGGCCGGGAGGCACTGAAGCTTTCTTT
-,-,TRBV5-1,TRBJ1-1,CASSYELGDIKAFF,TGCGCCAGCAGTTATGAGTTGGGCGACATCAAAGCTTTCTTT
-,-,TRBV11-2,TRBJ2-7,CASSRIPGVEQYF,TGTGCCAGCAGCCGGATTCCAGGGGTCGAGCAGTACTTC
-,-,TRBV19,TRBJ2-6,CASSILEGPSGANVLTF,TGTGCCAGTAGTATTTTGGAGGGCCCCTCTGGGGCCAACGTCCTGACTTTC
once,TRBD2,TRBV19,TRBJ2-1,CASSLGTSGWNEQFF,TGTGCCAGTAGTCTAGGGACTAGCGGTTGGAATGAGCAGTTCTTC
-,-,TRBV10-2,TRBJ2-2,CASMKNTGELFF,TGCGCCAGCATGAAGAACACCGGGGAGCTGTTTTTT
once,TRBD1,TRBV6-5,TRBJ2-2,CASSRTGDTGELFF,TGTGCCAGCAGCCGGACAGGGGACACCGGGGAGCTGTTTTTT
-,-,TRBV18,TRBJ1-1,CASSTQTTNTEAFF,TGTGCCAGCTCAACACAGACCACGAACACTGAAGCTTTCTTT
-,-,TRBV6-5,TRBJ2-1,CASSGLGPSYNEQFF,TGTGCCAGCAGTGGCCTTGGACCGTCCTACAATGAGCAGTTCTTC
-,-,TRBV27,TRBJ2-1,CASSSDQTLTDNEQFF,TGTGCCAGCAGTTCCGACCAGACACTGACGGACAATGAGCAGTTCTTC
once,TRBD2,TRBV19,TRBJ2-1,CASSKLPGLAGGEQFF,TGTGCCAGTAGTAAATTACCGGGACTAGCGGGGGGTGAGCAGTTCTTC
-,-,TRBV7-5,TRBJ2-7,CVRSFGEQYF,TGTGTCAGAAGCTTTGGGGAGCAGTACTTC
few,TRBD1,TRBV7-9,TRBJ2-5,CASTLGDRGTKETQYF,TGTGCCAGCACCCTGGGGGACAGGGGTACTAAAGAGACCCAGTACTTC
-,TRBD1,TRBV2,TRBJ2-7,CANFSPGQGAYEQYF,TGTGCCAACTTCTCTCCGGGACAGGGGGCATACGAGCAGTACTTC
-,-,TRBV25-1,TRBJ2-7,CASSADIYEQYF,TGTGCCAGCAGCGCGGACATCTACGAGCAGTACTTC
-,TRBD1,TRBV28,TRBJ1-5,CASSWDRERGNQPQHF,TGTGCCAGCAGCTGGGACAGGGAGCGGGGCAATCAGCCCCAGCATTTT
-,-,TRBV15,TRBJ1-5,CATSREGRGNNQPQHF,TGTGCCACCAGCAGAGAGGGCAGGGGAAACAATCAGCCCCAGCATTTT
-,-,TRBV7-9,TRBJ1-2,CASSTGTTLGSYTF,TGTGCCAGCAGCACAGGGACGACGCTGGGAAGCTACACCTTC
-,TRBD1,TRBV19,TRBJ1-6,CASSTLGQGNNSPLHF,TGTGCCAGTAGTACACTGGGACAGGGGAATAATTCACCCCTCCACTTT
-,TRBD1,TRBV5-1,TRBJ2-7,CASSPPSTGSYEQYF,TGCGCCAGCAGCCCACCATCGACAGGGTCCTACGAGCAGTACTTC